The clone carrying this T cell receptor beta chain was counted ten times or more. Its antigen is as yet unknown. The sample originates from a study of T cells after yellow fever vaccination. Overall study findings and caveats: When the response was secondary, it was weaker but reached its peak faster, day 5 versus 15. Boosting was followed by the reappearance of most primary-vaccination clones (around 95% CD4, more than 70% CD8). There was a possibility that FACS-sorted repertoires contained abundant clonotypes contaminating from the bulk population.

Looked up from germline, CDR1 is SGHRS and CDR2 is YFSETQ. The CDR3 consists of 14 residues. Trimming took 2 bases from V and 1 from J; bases not matched to a gene: 3. Template-switching 5'RACE yielded the TCR cDNA; a universal primer site and UMIs were added in the process. In TCRdb, the 5' RACE reads were re-called with MiXCR into one record per CDR3 protein. This table holds more than 95,000 distinct CDR3 sequences, about 7% found once. The starting material was CD4+ T cells sorted from PBMCs, obtained roughly seven weeks after the first yellow fever vaccination. This clonotype was obtained from a young man who received the YFV17D yellow fever vaccine. This sequence joins TRBV5-1 and TRBJ2-7; 7 bases are a match to TRBD2. The CDR3 protein is CASSFAGVSYEQYF. DNA for the CDR3: TGCGCCAGCAGCTTCGCGGGGGTTTCCTACGAGCAGTACTTC.